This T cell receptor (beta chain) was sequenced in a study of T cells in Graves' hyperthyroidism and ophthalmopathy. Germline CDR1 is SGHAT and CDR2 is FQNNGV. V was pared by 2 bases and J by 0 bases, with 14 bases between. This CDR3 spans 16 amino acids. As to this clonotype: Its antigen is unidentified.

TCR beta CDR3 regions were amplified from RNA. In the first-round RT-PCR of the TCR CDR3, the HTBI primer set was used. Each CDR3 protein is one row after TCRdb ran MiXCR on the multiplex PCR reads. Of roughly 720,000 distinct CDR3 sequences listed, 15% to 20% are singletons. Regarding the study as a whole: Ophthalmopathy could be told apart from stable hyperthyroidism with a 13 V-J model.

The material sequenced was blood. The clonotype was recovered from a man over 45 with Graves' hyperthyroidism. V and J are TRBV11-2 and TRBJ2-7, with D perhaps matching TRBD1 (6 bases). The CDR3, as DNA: TGTGCCAGCAGCTTAAATCTCGGACAGAACTCCTACGAGCAGTACTTC. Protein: CASSLNLGQNSYEQYF.